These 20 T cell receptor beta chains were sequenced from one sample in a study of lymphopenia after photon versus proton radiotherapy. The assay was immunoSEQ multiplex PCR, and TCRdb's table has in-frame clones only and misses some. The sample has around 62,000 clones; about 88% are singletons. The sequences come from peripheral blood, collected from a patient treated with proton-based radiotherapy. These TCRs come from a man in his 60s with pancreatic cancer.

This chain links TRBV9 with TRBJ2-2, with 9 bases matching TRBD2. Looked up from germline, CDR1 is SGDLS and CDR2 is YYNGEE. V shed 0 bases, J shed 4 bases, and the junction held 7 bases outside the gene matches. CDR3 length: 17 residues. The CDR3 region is CASSVAGSGSITGELFF. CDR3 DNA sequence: TGTGCCAGCAGCGTAGCGGGTAGCGGGAGCATCACCGGGGAGCTGTTTTTT. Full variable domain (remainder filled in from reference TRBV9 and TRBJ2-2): DSGVTQTPKHLITATGQRVTLRCSPRSGDLSVYWYQQSLDQGLQFLIQYYNGEERAKGNILERFSAQQFPDLHSELNLSSLELGDSALYFCASSVAGSGSITGELFFGEGSRLTVL.

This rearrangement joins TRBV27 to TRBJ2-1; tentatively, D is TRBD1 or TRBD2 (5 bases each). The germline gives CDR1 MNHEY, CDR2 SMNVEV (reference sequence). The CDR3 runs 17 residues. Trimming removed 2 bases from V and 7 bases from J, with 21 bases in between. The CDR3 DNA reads TGTGCCAGCAGTTTAGAGCAGGGTTCGCGGGCGGAGAATGAGCAGTTCTTC. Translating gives CASSLEQGSRAENEQFF.

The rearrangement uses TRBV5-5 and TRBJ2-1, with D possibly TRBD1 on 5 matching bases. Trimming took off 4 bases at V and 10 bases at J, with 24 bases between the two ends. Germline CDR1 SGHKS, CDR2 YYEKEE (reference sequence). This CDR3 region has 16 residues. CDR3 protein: CASSPWAGNRFEEQFF. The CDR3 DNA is TGTGCCAGCAGCCCCTGGGCAGGGAATCGTTTCGAGGAGCAGTTCTTC.

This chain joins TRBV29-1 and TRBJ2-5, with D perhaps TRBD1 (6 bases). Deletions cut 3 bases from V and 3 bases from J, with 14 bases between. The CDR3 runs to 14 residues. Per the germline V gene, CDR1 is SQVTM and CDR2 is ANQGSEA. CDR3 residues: CSVDRTAPEETQYF. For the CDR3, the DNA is TGCAGCGTTGACCGGACAGCTCCAGAAGAGACCCAGTACTTC.

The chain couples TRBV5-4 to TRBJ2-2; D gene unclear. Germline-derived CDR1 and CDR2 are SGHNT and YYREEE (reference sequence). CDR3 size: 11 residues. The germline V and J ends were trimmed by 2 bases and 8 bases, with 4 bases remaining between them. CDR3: CASSFRGELFF. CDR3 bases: TGTGCCAGCAGCTTTCGGGGGGAGCTGTTTTTT.

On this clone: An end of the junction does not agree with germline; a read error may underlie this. The CDR3 sequence is CTWTSRRGSRAYEQYF. The CDR3 DNA sequence: TGTACCTGGACCAGCAGGCGGGGCTCCAGAGCCTACGAGCAGTACTTC. This rearrangement joins TRBV30 to TRBJ2-7, with D perhaps TRBD2 (6 bases). Germline values: CDR1 GTSNPN, CDR2 SVGIG (reference sequence). The CDR3 consists of 16 residues.

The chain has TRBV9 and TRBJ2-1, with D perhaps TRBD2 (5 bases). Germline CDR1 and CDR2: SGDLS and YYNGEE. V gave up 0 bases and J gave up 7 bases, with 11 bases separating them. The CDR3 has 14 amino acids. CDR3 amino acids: CASSVAYPGNEQFF. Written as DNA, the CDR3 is TGTGCCAGCAGCGTAGCGTACCCGGGGAATGAGCAGTTCTTC. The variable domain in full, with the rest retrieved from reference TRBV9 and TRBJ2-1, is DSGVTQTPKHLITATGQRVTLRCSPRSGDLSVYWYQQSLDQGLQFLIQYYNGEERAKGNILERFSAQQFPDLHSELNLSSLELGDSALYFCASSVAYPGNEQFFGPGTRLTVL.

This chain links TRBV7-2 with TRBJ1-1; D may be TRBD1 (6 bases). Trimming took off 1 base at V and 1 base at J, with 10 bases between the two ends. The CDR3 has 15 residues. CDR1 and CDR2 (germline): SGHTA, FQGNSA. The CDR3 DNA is TGTGCCAGCAGCTTAGGGGGACATAAGAACACTGAAGCTTTCTTT. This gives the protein CASSLGGHKNTEAFF.

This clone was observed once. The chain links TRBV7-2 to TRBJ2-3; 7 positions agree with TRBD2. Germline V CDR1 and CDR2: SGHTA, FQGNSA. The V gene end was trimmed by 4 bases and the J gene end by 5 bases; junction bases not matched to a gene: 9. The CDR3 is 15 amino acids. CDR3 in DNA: TGTGCCAGCAGCTCATCAGCCAGGACTAGAGATACGCAGTATTTT. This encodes CASSSSARTRDTQYF.

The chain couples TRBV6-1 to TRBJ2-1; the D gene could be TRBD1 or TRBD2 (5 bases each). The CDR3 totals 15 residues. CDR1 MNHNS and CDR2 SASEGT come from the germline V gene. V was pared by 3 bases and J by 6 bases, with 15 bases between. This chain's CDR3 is CASSDWGTMVNEQFF. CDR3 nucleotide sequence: TGTGCCAGCAGTGACTGGGGGACCATGGTCAATGAGCAGTTCTTC.

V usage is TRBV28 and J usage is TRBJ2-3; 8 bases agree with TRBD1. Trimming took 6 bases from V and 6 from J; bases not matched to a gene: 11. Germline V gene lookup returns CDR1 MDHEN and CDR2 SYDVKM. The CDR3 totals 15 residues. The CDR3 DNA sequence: TGTGCCAGCAGAAATGGACAGGGACCTTACGATACGCAGTATTTT. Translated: CASRNGQGPYDTQYF.

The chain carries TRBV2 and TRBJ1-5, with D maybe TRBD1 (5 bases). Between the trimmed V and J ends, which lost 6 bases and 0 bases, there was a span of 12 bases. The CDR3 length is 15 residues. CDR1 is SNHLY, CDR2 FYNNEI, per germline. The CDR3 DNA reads TGTGCCAGCAGGGCAGGGTCGCATAGCAATCAGCCCCAGCATTTT. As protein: CASRAGSHSNQPQHF.

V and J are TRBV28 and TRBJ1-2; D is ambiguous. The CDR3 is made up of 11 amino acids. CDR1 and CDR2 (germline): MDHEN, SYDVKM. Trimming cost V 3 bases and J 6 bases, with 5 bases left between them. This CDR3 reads CASSFAHGYTF. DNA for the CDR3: TGTGCCAGCAGTTTCGCGCATGGCTACACCTTC.

The DNA of the CDR3 is TGTGCCAGCAGTGAAAGGTCAGGAGGCCTTCCTGCCACTGAAGCTTTCTTT. It encodes CASSERSGGLPATEAFF. The chain uses TRBV6-1 and TRBJ1-1; D not certain. This CDR3 region has 17 residues. Germline values: CDR1 MNHNS, CDR2 SASEGT. V was cut by 2 bases and J by 4 bases, with 20 bases left in between.

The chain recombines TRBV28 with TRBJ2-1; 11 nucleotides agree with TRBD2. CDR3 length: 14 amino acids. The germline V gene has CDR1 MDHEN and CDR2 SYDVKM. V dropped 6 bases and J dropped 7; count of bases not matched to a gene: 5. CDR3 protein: CASSGLAGQNEQFF. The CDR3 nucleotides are TGTGCCAGCAGCGGACTAGCGGGTCAGAATGAGCAGTTCTTC.

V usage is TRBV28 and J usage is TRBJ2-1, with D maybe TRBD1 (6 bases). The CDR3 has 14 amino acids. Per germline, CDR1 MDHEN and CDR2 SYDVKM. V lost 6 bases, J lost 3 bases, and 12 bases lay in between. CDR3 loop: CASSPGTSYNEQFF. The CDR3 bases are TGTGCCAGCAGCCCCGGGACAAGCTACAATGAGCAGTTCTTC.

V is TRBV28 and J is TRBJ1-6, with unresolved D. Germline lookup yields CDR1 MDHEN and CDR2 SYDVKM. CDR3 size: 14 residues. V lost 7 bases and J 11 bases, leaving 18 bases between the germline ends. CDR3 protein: CASTTSGGYTPLHF. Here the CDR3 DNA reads TGTGCCAGCACCACTTCCGGAGGGTACACACCCCTCCACTTT.

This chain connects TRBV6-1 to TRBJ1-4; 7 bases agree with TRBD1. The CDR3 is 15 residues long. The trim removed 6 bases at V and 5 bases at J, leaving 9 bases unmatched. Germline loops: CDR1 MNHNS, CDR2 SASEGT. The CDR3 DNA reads TGTGCCAGCAGGTGGACAGGAGGGGCCAATGAAAAACTGTTTTTT. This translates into CASRWTGGANEKLFF.

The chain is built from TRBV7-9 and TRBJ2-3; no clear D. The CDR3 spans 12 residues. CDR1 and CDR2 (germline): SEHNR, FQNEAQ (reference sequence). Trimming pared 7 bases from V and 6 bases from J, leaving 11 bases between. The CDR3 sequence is CASTSPWDTQYF. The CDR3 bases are TGTGCCAGCACCTCTCCATGGGATACGCAGTATTTT.

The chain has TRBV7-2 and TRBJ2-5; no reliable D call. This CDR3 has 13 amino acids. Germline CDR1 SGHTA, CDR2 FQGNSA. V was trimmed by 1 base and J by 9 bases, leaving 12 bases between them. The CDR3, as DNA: TGTGCCAGCAGCTTAGAACCGCGAGGAGCCCAGTACTTC. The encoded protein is CASSLEPRGAQYF.